This TCR beta chain was found in a study of blood T cell repertoires in COVID-19. Across the whole study: Nucleic acid was either cDNA or gDNA, and it came from T cells, B-cell-depleted T cells, or PBMCs.

Each participant's cohort was designated according to participant-reported clinical history. CDR3 length equals 14 residues. The germline V gene encodes CDR1 MGHDK and CDR2 SYGVNS. Between the trimmed V and J ends, which lost 2 bases and 2 bases, there was a span of 8 bases. Sequencing used immunoSEQ multiplex PCR; TCRdb keeps in-frame clones, though not all of them. Among about 300,000 clones listed, under 90% were seen once. The chain is built from TRBV25-1 and TRBJ2-3, with D possibly TRBD1 on 6 matching bases. The clonotype originates from a woman aged 40 to 50 who had recovered from COVID-19. The sequenced sample was PBMCs or T cells enriched from blood (not recorded which). For the CDR3, the DNA is TGTGCCAGCAGTGAACAGGGGTACACAGATACGCAGTATTTT. Translation gives CASSEQGYTDTQYF. Together with reference TRBV25-1 and TRBJ2-3, the CDR3 gives the full variable domain: EADIYQTPRYLVIGTGKKITLECSQTMGHDKMYWYQQDPGMELHLIHYSYGVNSTEKGDLSSESTVSRIRTEHFPLTLESARPSHTSQYLCASSEQGYTDTQYFGPGTRLTVL.